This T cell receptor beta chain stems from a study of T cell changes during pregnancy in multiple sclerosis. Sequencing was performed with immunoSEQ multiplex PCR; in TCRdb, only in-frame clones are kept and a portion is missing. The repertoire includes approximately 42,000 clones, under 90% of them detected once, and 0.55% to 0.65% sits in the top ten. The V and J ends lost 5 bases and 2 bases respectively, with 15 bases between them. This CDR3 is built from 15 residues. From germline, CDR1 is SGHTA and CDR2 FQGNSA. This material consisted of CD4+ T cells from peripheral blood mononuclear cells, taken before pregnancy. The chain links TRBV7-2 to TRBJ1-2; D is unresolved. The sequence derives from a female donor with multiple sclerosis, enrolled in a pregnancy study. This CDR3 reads CASSPDPGINYGYTF. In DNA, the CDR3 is TGTGCCAGCAGCCCGGACCCCGGGATAAACTATGGCTACACCTTC.